The TCR beta chain under discussion was sequenced for a study of resident and recirculating memory T cells in vitiligo. With respect to this clone: Its antigen is as yet unknown.

Overall study results and limits: Sequences differed between biopsy sites and patients, suggesting private specificity. Vitiligo lesions lacked a unique dominant clone, and clonality varied.

The CDR3 runs to 15 residues. The ends were cut back, 2 bases at V and 5 bases at J, with 13 bases in the middle. Germline CDR1 is SGHRS and CDR2 is YFSETQ. Data came from immunoSEQ multiplex PCR; TCRdb stores just in-frame clones and leaves some out. The repertoire has roughly 42,000 clones, 92% of them found once; the top ten carry about 4.6%. The chain uses TRBV5-1 and TRBJ2-2; weak D call: TRBD2 (6 bases). Source material: blood. This TCR derives from a male donor with vitiligo. In nucleotides, the CDR3 is TGCGCCAGCAGCTTTGAGCGGGCCACGACCGGGGAGCTGTTTTTT. This sequence encodes CASSFERATTGELFF.